This TCR beta chain emerged from a study of T cell responses to AZD1222 COVID-19 vaccine. With respect to this clone: Its antigen is undetermined.

Sequenced by immunoSEQ multiplex PCR; TCRdb stores in-frame clones only, minus some. Altogether fewer than 120,000 clones are present, roughly four fifths being singletons, with the ten largest covering 4.6%. Study-wide points: Vaccination with two AZD1222 doses was followed by a rise in Spike-specific TCR breadth and depth. In the spike-specific TCR repertoire, nearly half reportedly target unmutated variant regions. Baseline seropositives among AZD1222 recipients totaled only five or six. The sample set comprised mostly white British donors with more females, and clonal diversity was possibly underestimated.

The clonotype comes from an adult in good health. Sequenced material: peripheral blood, taken on day 0 of AZD1222 vaccination.

The CDR3 loop is CASRVQVRGSEETQYF. The DNA for the CDR3 is TGCGCCAGCAGGGTTCAGGTTCGAGGGTCGGAAGAGACCCAGTACTTC. V gene TRBV5-1 combines with J gene TRBJ2-5; the D gene is possibly TRBD2 (5 bases). The CDR3 sequence is 16 residues long. The germline CDR1 and CDR2 sequences are SGHRS and YFSETQ. Trimming took off 5 bases at V and 3 bases at J, with 20 bases between the two ends.